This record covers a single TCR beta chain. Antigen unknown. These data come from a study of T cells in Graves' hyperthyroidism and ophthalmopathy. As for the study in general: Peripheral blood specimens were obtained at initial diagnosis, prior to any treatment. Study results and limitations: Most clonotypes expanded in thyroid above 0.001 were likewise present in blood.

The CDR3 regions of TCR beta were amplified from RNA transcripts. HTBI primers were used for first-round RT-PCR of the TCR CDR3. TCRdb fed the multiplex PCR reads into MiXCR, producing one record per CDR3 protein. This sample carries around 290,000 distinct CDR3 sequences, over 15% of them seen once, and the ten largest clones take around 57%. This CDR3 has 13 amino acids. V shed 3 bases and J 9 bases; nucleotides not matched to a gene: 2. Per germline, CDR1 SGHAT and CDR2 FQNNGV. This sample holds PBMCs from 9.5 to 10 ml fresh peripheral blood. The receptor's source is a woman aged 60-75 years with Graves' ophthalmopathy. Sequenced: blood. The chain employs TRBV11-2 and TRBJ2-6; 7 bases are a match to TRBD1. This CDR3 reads CASSLDRSNVLTF. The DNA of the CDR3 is TGTGCCAGCAGCTTGGACAGGAGCAACGTCCTGACTTTC.